These 21 T cell receptor beta chains came from one sample sequenced in a study of blood T cell dynamics during melanoma immunotherapy. Time point described: pre-treatment baseline. Generated by immunoSEQ multiplex PCR, the TCRdb table keeps only in-frame clones and is missing some. Among 550 to 700 clones, over 75% were seen once, and the ten largest hold roughly 42%. The input for sequencing was blood, taken from a patient treated with checkpoint blockade. The receptors shown here come from a human donor with melanoma. Some clones in this sample may be carry-over from other donors' samples.

This clone was recorded once. The chain carries TRBV28 and TRBJ1-2, with unresolved D. Trimming removed 4 bases from V and 2 bases from J, with 11 bases in between. Germline V gene sequence: CDR1 MDHEN, CDR2 SYDVKM. The CDR3 sequence is 14 residues long. CDR3 bases: TGTGCCAGCAGTTCCTCACCGTTAAACTATGGCTACACCTTC. The encoded protein is CASSSSPLNYGYTF.

The V and J genes are TRBV7-3 and TRBJ1-2; 10 bases line up with TRBD1. Per the germline V gene, CDR1 is SGHTA and CDR2 is FQGTGA. With V trimmed by 5 bases and J by 6 bases, 9 bases remained unmatched. This CDR3 has 15 residues. The DNA for the CDR3 is TGTGCCAGCAGCCCCGAACCGGGACAGGGGAATGGCTACACCTTC. As protein: CASSPEPGQGNGYTF.

The genes are TRBV7-2 and TRBJ1-5; the D gene is possibly TRBD1 (6 bases). The germline CDR1 and CDR2 sequences are SGHTA and FQGNSA. The length of the CDR3 is 17 residues. The V end was cut by 0 bases, the J end by 5 bases, with 17 bases between. CDR3 in DNA: TGTGCCAGCAGCTTAGCGTCGACAGGACCCCTTCATCAGCCCCAGCATTTT. Translated, it gives CASSLASTGPLHQPQHF.

The chain links TRBV11-2 to TRBJ2-7, with D perhaps TRBD2 (6 bases). Trimming cost V 5 bases and J 2 bases, with 19 bases left between them. The germline V gene encodes CDR1 SGHAT and CDR2 FQNNGV. There are 16 residues in the CDR3. CDR3 nucleotide sequence: TGTGCCAGCAGCATAAGTGGGGCTAGCGCGACCTACGAGCAGTACTTC. It specifies CASSISGASATYEQYF.

The J gene is TRBJ2-3, the V gene TRBV5-1, with D hard to call. V lost 0 bases to trimming and J lost 0 bases, with 14 bases between them. In germline, CDR1 is SGHRS, CDR2 YFSETQ. The length of the CDR3 is 17 residues. The CDR3, as DNA: TGCGCCAGCAGCTTGGGCTCTCAAACACCAAGCACAGATACGCAGTATTTT. Translated, it gives CASSLGSQTPSTDTQYF.

CDR3 nucleotides: TGTGCCAGCAGCATCCCTAGCGGGGGTGGGAACGAGCAGTACTTC. This gives the protein CASSIPSGGGNEQYF. V and J are TRBV5-4 and TRBJ2-7; 10 bases are a match to TRBD2. Losses at the gene ends were 4 bases for V and 5 bases for J; bases not matched to a gene: 9. Per the germline V gene, CDR1 is SGHNT and CDR2 is YYREEE (reference sequence). The CDR3 runs to 15 residues.

Worth noting for this clone: At one end, the junction sequence differs from germline, possibly due to a read error. V and J are TRBV5-1 and TRBJ1-6; 9 bases agree with TRBD1. This CDR3 is built from 15 residues. The germline gives CDR1 SGHRS, CDR2 YFSETQ. Here the CDR3 DNA reads TGTGCCAGCAGCTGGGACAGGGCTTTGAATTCACCCCTCCACTTT. This gives the protein CASSWDRALNSPLHF.

This clone has only a few counts. The rearrangement joins TRBV7-9 to TRBJ1-5, with TRBD1 matching over 11 bases. V dropped 5 bases and J dropped 2; count of bases not matched to a gene: 8. CDR1 is SEHNR, CDR2 FQNEAQ, per germline (reference sequence). This CDR3 has 17 residues. The DNA of the CDR3 is TGTGCCAGCAGCACCTGGACAGGGGGCGCCGGCAATCAGCCCCAGCATTTT. This codes for CASSTWTGGAGNQPQHF.

The V and J genes are TRBV7-6 and TRBJ1-3; 7 nucleotides align to TRBD1. Trimming removed 4 bases from V and 2 bases from J; junction bases left unmatched: 5. The CDR3 has 15 amino acids. Germline assignment: CDR1 SGHVS and CDR2 FNYEAQ. CDR3 nucleotide sequence: TGTGCCAGCAGCTCATCACAGGGGACTGGAAACACCATATATTTT. It yields the protein CASSSSQGTGNTIYF.

The V and J genes are TRBV6-1 and TRBJ2-1, with 7 bases matching TRBD2. V was pared by 4 bases and J by 5 bases, with 8 bases of the junction left unmatched. From germline, CDR1 is MNHNS and CDR2 SASEGT. The CDR3 loop spans 15 amino acids. CDR3 in DNA: TGTGCCAGCAGTGTCCCGCGGGGGACCCACAATGAGCAGTTCTTC. Protein: CASSVPRGTHNEQFF.

This chain uses TRBV7-1 with TRBJ2-7; possible D gene TRBD2, 5 bases. TRBV7-1 is known as an ORF, though its function is uncertain. The CDR3 has 16 residues. V was cut by 4 bases and J by 0 bases, with 16 bases left in between. Here the CDR3 DNA reads TGTGCCAGCAGCTTAGAGCTTCTTCGGGGCTCCTACGAGCAGTACTTC. Its protein is CASSLELLRGSYEQYF.

The chain has TRBV29-1 and TRBJ1-2, with 8 bases lining up with TRBD1. V lost 7 bases, J lost 4 bases, and 8 bases stayed unmatched. This CDR3 is built from 13 residues. CDR1 SQVTM and CDR2 ANQGSEA come from the germline V gene. The CDR3 coding sequence is TGCAGCGCCGGACAGGGAACTGGCTATGGCTACACCTTC. Translation gives CSAGQGTGYGYTF.

This clone turned up a few times. The chain is built from TRBV7-8 and TRBJ1-2; D not certain. This CDR3 spans 16 amino acids. Trimming pared 5 bases from V and 0 bases from J, leaving 16 bases between. CDR1 and CDR2 from the germline V gene are SGHVS and FQNEAQ. CDR3 sequence: CASSLRRTGANYGYTF. DNA of the CDR3: TGTGCCAGCAGCCTACGCCGGACGGGTGCTAACTATGGCTACACCTTC.

The rearrangement uses TRBV28 and TRBJ1-1, with unresolved D. The CDR3 has 12 amino acids. The germline V gene has CDR1 MDHEN and CDR2 SYDVKM. Trimming removed 10 bases from V and 2 bases from J, with 11 bases in between. The CDR3 bases are TGTGCCATTCGGACCCCCAACACTGAAGCTTTCTTT. Amino acids: CAIRTPNTEAFF.

This chain uses TRBV4-2 with TRBJ2-1, with D hard to call. Germline V gene lookup returns CDR1 LGHNA and CDR2 YNFKEQ. The CDR3 loop spans 13 amino acids. Trimming removed 0 bases at V and 8 bases at J, with 8 bases between. In DNA form, the CDR3 reads TGTGCCAGCAGCCAAGATTTTAACCATGAGCAGTTCTTC. Residues: CASSQDFNHEQFF.

This clone showed up just a few times. The genes are TRBV7-9 and TRBJ2-2; D is unclear. The V end lost 2 bases, the J end lost 0 bases, and 13 bases lay between the germline ends. From germline, CDR1 is SEHNR and CDR2 FQNEAQ (reference sequence). There are 17 residues in the CDR3. The CDR3, as DNA: TGTGCCAGCAGCTTATCAGGCCCCCGCTCGAACACCGGGGAGCTGTTTTTT. Translation: CASSLSGPRSNTGELFF.

The V gene is TRBV7-9, the J gene TRBJ1-2, with 10 bases fitting TRBD1. This CDR3 contains 17 residues. J gave up 6 bases and V 7 bases, and 17 bases lay outside the gene matches. Germline CDR1 is SEHNR and CDR2 is FQNEAQ (reference sequence). In DNA, the CDR3 is TGTGCCAGCATCCTGTTCATGGGGGACAGGGGACGTAATGGCTACACCTTC. Residues: CASILFMGDRGRNGYTF. Based on the CDR3 plus reference TRBV7-9 and TRBJ1-2, the full variable domain is DTGVSQNPRHKITKRGQNVTFRCDPISEHNRLYWYRQTLGQGPEFLTYFQNEAQLEKSRLLSDRFSAERPKGSFSTLEIQRTEQGDSAMYLCASILFMGDRGRNGYTFGSGTRLTVV.

J is TRBJ1-6 and V is TRBV6-6, with a weak D call TRBD1 (6 bases). V dropped 2 bases and J dropped 10 bases, with 18 bases sitting between them. Germline CDR1 and CDR2: MNHNY and SVGAGI (reference sequence). There are 16 residues in the CDR3. The CDR3: CASSYRRGASQSPLHF. In nucleotides, the CDR3 is TGTGCCAGCAGTTACAGGCGGGGGGCTTCCCAGTCACCCCTCCACTTT.

This clone was counted only a few times. This sequence joins TRBV19 and TRBJ1-6; D call uncertain. Germline V CDR1 and CDR2: LNHDA, SQIVND (reference sequence). Trimming cost V 5 bases and J 4 bases, with 9 bases left between them. The CDR3 extends over 14 amino acids. CDR3 DNA sequence: TGTGCCAGTAGTCACAGAATTTATAATTCACCCCTCCACTTT. This sequence encodes CASSHRIYNSPLHF.

The chain is built from TRBV5-1 and TRBJ1-4; maybe TRBD1 (5 bases). The germline V gene has CDR1 SGHRS and CDR2 YFSETQ. The CDR3 is 12 amino acids. V dropped 4 bases and J dropped 7 bases, with 8 bases sitting between them. CDR3 protein: CASSLGGEKLFF. The CDR3 DNA follows: TGCGCCAGCAGCCTCGGGGGTGAAAAACTGTTTTTT.

This clone was counted between two and nine times. The chain uses TRBV4-3 and TRBJ1-1; possibly TRBD1 for D (5 bases). CDR3 length equals 13 residues. Deletions cut 5 bases from V and 7 bases from J, with 14 bases between. Per germline, CDR1 LGHNA and CDR2 YSLEER. In nucleotides, the CDR3 is TGCGCCAGCAGCACTTCCAGGGCCGGTGAAGCTTTCTTT. Translating gives CASSTSRAGEAFF.